A single sample gave rise to the 14 T cell receptor beta chains below, sequenced in a study of blood T cell repertoires in COVID-19 (dated by TCRdb to 2020 to 2022). To prepare the library, the immunoSEQ multiplex PCR assay was applied. As stored in TCRdb, this immuneACCESS dataset retains in-frame rearrangements with V and J assigned. A fraction of the clones does not appear; measured against another copy, unresolved V genes explain less than half of the discrepancy, and the remainder lacks a known reason. The sample table holds approximately 130,000 clones, of which 75% to 90% were seen once. Together, the top ten hold more than 3.5% of the sample. The sample taken for sequencing was peripheral blood. Receptors were obtained from a human donor in a cohort sampled during active COVID-19.

The chain has TRBV9 and TRBJ2-3; 7 bases are shared with TRBD1. Unmatched junction bases numbered 13, after V lost 2 bases and J lost 7 bases. The CDR3 contains 16 residues. From germline, CDR1 is SGDLS and CDR2 YYNGEE. The CDR3: CASSVGTVINGNTQYF. DNA for the CDR3: TGTGCCAGCAGCGTGGGGACAGTCATTAACGGGAATACGCAGTATTTT.

V usage is TRBV18 and J usage is TRBJ1-1; D is unresolved. This CDR3 region has 14 residues. The V end was cut by 3 bases, the J end by 5 bases, with 13 bases between. CDR1 is KGHSH and CDR2 is LQKENI in the germline V gene. The CDR3 region is CASSPSKTGTEAFF. The CDR3 region has the DNA TGTGCCAGCTCACCCTCAAAGACCGGGACTGAAGCTTTCTTT.

The rearrangement joins TRBV5-6 to TRBJ1-2; 9 nucleotides match TRBD1. J was trimmed by 7 bases and V by 1 base; bases with no gene match: 5. This CDR3 is 14 amino acids long. CDR1 and CDR2 from the germline V gene are SGHDT and YYEEEE. CDR3 DNA sequence: TGTGCCAGCAGCTTGAACAGGGGGCGCCTTGGCTACACCTTC. It codes for CASSLNRGRLGYTF.

The chain carries TRBV9 and TRBJ1-6; possibly TRBD1 for D (6 bases). Deletions cut 3 bases from V and 7 bases from J, with 14 bases between. CDR1 and CDR2 (germline): SGDLS, YYNGEE. This CDR3 comprises 15 residues. CDR3 nucleotide sequence: TGTGCCAGCAGCGCGATGGGGGCTTTGAATTCACCCCTCCACTTT. It specifies CASSAMGALNSPLHF.

V usage is TRBV19 and J usage is TRBJ2-2; possible D gene TRBD2, 5 bases. The length of the CDR3 is 14 residues. The germline V gene has CDR1 LNHDA and CDR2 SQIVND (reference sequence). V was trimmed by 6 bases and J by 3 bases, leaving 11 bases between them. The DNA of the CDR3 is TGTGCCAGTAGGGTGGGAGCTGACACCGGGGAGCTGTTTTTT. Translation: CASRVGADTGELFF.

This rearrangement joins TRBV11-3 to TRBJ1-2; 8 bases agree with TRBD1. Germline CDR1 and CDR2: SGHNT and YENEEA. V was pared by 5 bases and J by 7 bases, with 18 bases of the junction left unmatched. The CDR3 runs to 17 residues. This CDR3 is CASSLREITGGVGGYTF. The CDR3 DNA reads TGTGCCAGCAGCCTTAGGGAGATAACAGGGGGTGTCGGTGGCTACACCTTC. The variable domain in full, with the rest retrieved from reference TRBV11-3 and TRBJ1-2, is EAGVVQSPRYKIIEKKQPVAFWCNPISGHNTLYWYLQNLGQGPELLIRYENEEAVDDSQLPKDRFSAERLKGVDSTLKIQPAELGDSAVYLCASSLREITGGVGGYTFGSGTRLTVV.

The chain is built from TRBV5-5 and TRBJ1-3; no clear D gene. V was trimmed by 0 bases and J by 4 bases, leaving 8 bases between them. Germline CDR1 SGHKS, CDR2 YYEKEE (reference sequence). The CDR3 loop spans 14 amino acids. The CDR3 bases are TGTGCCAGCAGCTTGGTGGCAGGCGGAAACACCATATATTTT. This encodes CASSLVAGGNTIYF.

V gene TRBV5-1 combines with J gene TRBJ1-6; 7 bases map to TRBD1. This CDR3 is built from 18 residues. Looked up from germline, CDR1 is SGHRS and CDR2 is YFSETQ. V dropped 4 bases and J dropped 8; count of bases not matched to a gene: 18. The CDR3 DNA reads as TGCGCCAGCAGCAAAGACAACAGGGGAGGAAAGCCTGATTCACCCCTCCACTTT. It codes for CASSKDNRGGKPDSPLHF.

The chain links TRBV4-3 to TRBJ2-3, with 10 bases fitting TRBD2. J gave up 5 bases and V 3 bases, and 8 bases lay outside the gene matches. The germline V gene encodes CDR1 LGHNA and CDR2 YSLEER. The CDR3 runs to 16 residues. CDR3 nucleotides: TGCGCCAGCAGCCAGAGGAGCGGGGGGGCCGGAGATACGCAGTATTTT. It specifies CASSQRSGGAGDTQYF.

The chain links TRBV18 to TRBJ1-1; TRBD1 is a possible D gene (5 bases). V gave up 2 bases and J gave up 3 bases, with 13 bases separating them. The CDR3 runs to 15 residues. Per the germline V gene, CDR1 is KGHSH and CDR2 is LQKENI. The CDR3 bases are TGTGCCAGCTCACCAAAATTCAGGGATCACACTGAAGCTTTCTTT. It translates to CASSPKFRDHTEAFF.

CDR3 sequence reads: CASSPGSTGELFF. DNA for the CDR3: TGTGCCAGCTCACCAGGCTCGACCGGGGAGCTGTTTTTT. The chain couples TRBV18 to TRBJ2-2; D remains unclear. This CDR3 comprises 13 residues. Trimming took off 2 bases at V and 5 bases at J, with 6 bases between the two ends. Germline V CDR1 and CDR2: KGHSH, LQKENI.

The chain recombines TRBV9 with TRBJ1-4, with 10 bases lining up with TRBD1. This CDR3 spans 18 amino acids. The ends lost 4 bases at V and 3 bases at J; junction bases unmatched: 12. CDR1 and CDR2 (germline): SGDLS, YYNGEE. This CDR3 reads CASSNSPGQGSPNEKLFF. DNA of the CDR3: TGTGCCAGCAGCAATTCTCCGGGACAGGGGTCCCCTAATGAAAAACTGTTTTTT.

Concerning this clone itself: Germline is not matched at one junction end, which may reflect a read error. The chain combines TRBV27 with TRBJ2-1; 11 bases line up with TRBD2. The CDR3 is 13 amino acids. Per the germline V gene, CDR1 is MNHEY and CDR2 is SMNVEV (reference sequence). The DNA for the CDR3 is TGTGCCAGCAGCTCTGGACTAGCGGGTCGCCGAATCTTC. Translating it yields CASSSGLAGRRIF.

This chain uses TRBV11-2 with TRBJ2-7; TRBD1 matches 8 bases. This CDR3 is 13 amino acids long. Germline V lookup: CDR1 SGHAT, CDR2 FQNNGV. Trimming cost V 5 bases and J 3 bases; bases outside gene matches: 3. For the CDR3, the DNA is TGTGCCAGCAGCATCGGACAGGGCTACGAGCAGTACGTC. This gives the protein CASSIGQGYEQYV.